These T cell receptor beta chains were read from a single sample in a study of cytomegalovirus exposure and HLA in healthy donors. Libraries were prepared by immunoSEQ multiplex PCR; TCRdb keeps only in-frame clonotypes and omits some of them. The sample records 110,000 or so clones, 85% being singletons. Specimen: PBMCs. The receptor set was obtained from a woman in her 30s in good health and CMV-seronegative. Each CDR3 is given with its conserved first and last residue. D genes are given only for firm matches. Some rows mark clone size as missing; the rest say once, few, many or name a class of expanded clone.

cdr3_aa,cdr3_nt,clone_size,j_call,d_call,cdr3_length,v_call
CASSLTGSEQYF,TGCGCCAGCAGCTTGACAGGCTCCGAGCAGTACTTC,-,TRBJ2-7,-,12,TRBV5-1
CASLGQQETQYF,TGTGCCAGCCTGGGGCAGCAAGAGACCCAGTACTTC,-,TRBJ2-5,-,12,TRBV28
CASSLQLAGRYDTQYF,TGTGCCAGCAGCTTACAACTAGCGGGGAGGTATGATACGCAGTATTTT,once,TRBJ2-3,TRBD2,16,TRBV11-3
CASSLAGWGQPQHF,TGTGCCAGCAGCTTAGCTGGGTGGGGCCAGCCCCAGCATTTT,-,TRBJ1-5,-,14,TRBV7-8
CASSPGTGGWGYTF,TGTGCCAGCAGCCCAGGGACAGGGGGCTGGGGCTACACCTTC,-,TRBJ1-2,TRBD1,14,TRBV11-2
CASSKIGTGVNSPLHF,TGTGCCAGCAGCAAAATAGGAACAGGGGTTAATTCACCCCTCCACTTT,once,TRBJ1-6,-,16,TRBV21-1
CASSIGQGLYNEQFF,TGCGCCAGCAGCATTGGACAGGGGTTATACAATGAGCAGTTCTTC,-,TRBJ2-1,TRBD1,15,TRBV5-1
CAWSGLDYGYTF,TGTGCCTGGAGCGGTCTCGACTATGGCTACACCTTC,few,TRBJ1-2,-,12,TRBV30
CASSSRTGPYEQYF,TGTGCCAGCAGTTCGCGGACTGGACCTTACGAGCAGTACTTC,-,TRBJ2-7,-,14,TRBV27
CASSYQTGASYNEQFF,TGTGCCAGCAGTTACCAGACAGGGGCCTCCTACAATGAGCAGTTCTTC,-,TRBJ2-1,TRBD1,16,TRBV6-6
CASSPLRSLSYNEQFF,TGTGCCAGCAGTCCCCTCAGATCTCTTTCCTACAATGAGCAGTTCTTC,-,TRBJ2-1,-,16,TRBV27
CSVPDTSFYGYTF,TGCAGCGTTCCGGACACCTCATTCTATGGCTACACCTTC,-,TRBJ1-2,-,13,TRBV29-1
CASSVPSGGPANEQFF,TGTGCCAGCAGCGTGCCTAGCGGGGGGCCCGCAAATGAGCAGTTCTTC,-,TRBJ2-1,TRBD2,16,TRBV5-6
CASSTSGGAGTDTQYF,TGCGCCAGCAGCACCAGCGGGGGGGCTGGCACAGATACGCAGTATTTT,-,TRBJ2-3,TRBD2,16,TRBV5-1
CASSLGQGGQPQHF,TGTGCCAGCAGTTTGGGACAGGGCGGTCAGCCCCAGCATTTT,-,TRBJ1-5,TRBD1,14,TRBV6-5
CASSRDRYYEQYF,TGTGCCAGCAGTAGGGACAGATACTACGAGCAGTACTTC,-,TRBJ2-7,TRBD1,13,TRBV6-6
CASSGDRVSDGYTF,TGTGCCAGCAGCGGGGACAGGGTAAGCGATGGCTACACCTTC,-,TRBJ1-2,TRBD1,14,TRBV9
CSGLAGGTDTQYF,TGCAGCGGACTAGCGGGGGGCACAGATACGCAGTATTTT,few,TRBJ2-3,TRBD2,13,TRBV29-1
CASSGITDRGGETQYF,TGTGCCAGCAGCGGTATCACGGACAGGGGAGGGGAGACCCAGTACTTC,-,TRBJ2-5,TRBD1,16,TRBV5-6
CASSPWTAGEYGYTF,TGCGCCAGCAGCCCCTGGACGGCAGGGGAGTATGGCTACACCTTC,-,TRBJ1-2,-,15,TRBV4-3
CASTPHWGQGDYNYGYTF,TGCGCCAGCACCCCCCACTGGGGACAGGGGGATTACAACTATGGCTACACCTTC,-,TRBJ1-2,TRBD1,18,TRBV23-1
CASSYDRESEQYF,TGTGCCAGCAGTTACGACAGGGAAAGTGAGCAGTACTTC,few,TRBJ2-7,TRBD1,13,TRBV6-5
CASSPFLRDSSYEQYF,TGTGCCAGCAGCCCATTCTTAAGGGACAGCTCCTACGAGCAGTACTTC,-,TRBJ2-7,TRBD1,16,TRBV7-6
CASSSGGLAGGRYQETQYF,TGTGCCAGCAGCTCCGGCGGACTAGCGGGGGGCAGGTACCAAGAGACCCAGTACTTC,-,TRBJ2-5,TRBD2,19,TRBV7-8
CASSLGWSHNEQFF,TGCGCCAGCAGCTTGGGCTGGAGTCACAATGAGCAGTTCTTC,-,TRBJ2-1,-,14,TRBV5-1
CASSDPAAGDYGYTF,TGTGCCAGCAGTGATCCGGCGGCGGGGGACTATGGCTACACCTTC,-,TRBJ1-2,-,15,TRBV6-1
CASSDSYEQYF,TGTGCCAGTAGTGACAGTTACGAGCAGTACTTC,few,TRBJ2-7,-,11,TRBV19
CASSVMVSGGETQYF,TGTGCCAGCAGCGTGATGGTTAGCGGGGGGGAGACCCAGTACTTC,-,TRBJ2-5,TRBD2,15,TRBV9
CASSPQRDLHGYTF,TGTGCCAGCAGCCCTCAGAGGGATCTCCATGGCTACACCTTC,-,TRBJ1-2,-,14,TRBV7-6
CASRGTPDRDFPPLHF,TGTGCCAGCAGAGGGACCCCGGACAGGGATTTCCCACCCCTCCACTTT,-,TRBJ1-6,TRBD1,16,TRBV27
CASSRDRTSGEQFF,TGTGCCAGCAGTCGGGACCGGACTAGCGGGGAGCAGTTCTTC,-,TRBJ2-1,TRBD2,14,TRBV6-1
CASSALSSLGGQTDTQYF,TGTGCCAGCAGTGCCCTATCTAGCCTGGGGGGGCAGACAGATACGCAGTATTTT,-,TRBJ2-3,-,18,TRBV6-1
CASIQGHPDTQYF,TGTGCCAGCATACAGGGGCATCCAGATACGCAGTATTTT,-,TRBJ2-3,TRBD1,13,TRBV6-1
CASSLGDSSYNEQFF,TGTGCCAGCAGCTTAGGGGACAGCTCCTACAATGAGCAGTTCTTC,-,TRBJ2-1,TRBD1,15,TRBV7-8
CASSFKAAGPGELFF,TGTGCCAGCAGCTTTAAAGCAGCTGGGCCCGGGGAGCTGTTTTTT,-,TRBJ2-2,-,15,TRBV7-2
CASSIGVTGTGAYEQYF,TGTGCCAGTAGTATTGGAGTTACGGGGACAGGGGCCTACGAGCAGTACTTC,-,TRBJ2-7,TRBD1,17,TRBV19
CASRPDNYSPLHF,TGCGCCAGCAGGCCAGACAACTATTCACCCCTCCACTTT,-,TRBJ1-6,-,13,TRBV5-1
CASSLWDRGYEQYF,TGTGCCAGCAGCTTATGGGACAGGGGTTACGAGCAGTACTTC,-,TRBJ2-7,TRBD1,14,TRBV5-6
CASSPPQGGGEQYF,TGTGCCAGCAGCCCCCCCCAGGGAGGCGGAGAGCAGTACTTC,-,TRBJ2-7,-,14,TRBV7-9
CASSSPQGAEQYF,TGTGCCAGCAGCTCGCCCCAGGGTGCCGAGCAGTACTTC,-,TRBJ2-7,-,13,TRBV7-2
CASSLAGQGVVETQYF,TGTGCCAGCAGCTTAGCCGGACAGGGAGTTGTGGAGACCCAGTACTTC,-,TRBJ2-5,TRBD1,16,TRBV7-2
CASSFERGRADTQYF,TGTGCCAGCAGCTTCGAGCGGGGTAGGGCAGATACGCAGTATTTT,-,TRBJ2-3,TRBD2,15,TRBV5-5